This T cell receptor (beta chain) was captured in a study of response to subunit inactivated influenza vaccine. TCRdb recomputed calls from the RT-PCR reads with MiXCR, one row per CDR3 protein. The repertoire holds around 180,000 distinct CDR3 sequences, with 9.2% as singletons. The V gene's germline CDR1 is MDHEN and CDR2 SYDVKM. V was clipped by 7 bases and J by 1 base, with 20 bases between them. The CDR3 is 16 amino acids. Sequenced here: non-naive T cells sorted from PBMCs, sampled on the day of vaccination. The receptor's source is a man between 50 and 59 years old who received an inactivated influenza vaccine. The chain has TRBV28 and TRBJ2-7; D not resolved. Written as DNA, the CDR3 is TGTGCCAGCAATAGGCAGGCCGCACGCGGATCCTACGAGCAGTACTTC. Translated, it gives CASNRQAARGSYEQYF. Looking up the rest from reference TRBV28 and TRBJ2-7 gives the full variable domain: DVKVTQSSRYLVKRTGEKVFLECVQDMDHENMFWYRQDPGLGLRLIYFSYDVKMKEKGDIPEGYSVSREKKERFSLILESASTNQTSMYLCASNRQAARGSYEQYFGPGTRLTVT.